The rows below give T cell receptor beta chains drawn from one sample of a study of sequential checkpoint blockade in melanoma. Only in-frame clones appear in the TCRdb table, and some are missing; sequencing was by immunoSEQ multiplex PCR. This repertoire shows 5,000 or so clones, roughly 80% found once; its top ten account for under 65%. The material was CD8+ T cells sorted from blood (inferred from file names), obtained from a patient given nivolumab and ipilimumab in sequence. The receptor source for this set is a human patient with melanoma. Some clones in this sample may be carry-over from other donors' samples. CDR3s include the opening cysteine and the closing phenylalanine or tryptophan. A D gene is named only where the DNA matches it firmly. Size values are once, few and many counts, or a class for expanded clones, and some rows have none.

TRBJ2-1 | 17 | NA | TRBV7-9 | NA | CASSSPQGPNSYNEQFF | TGTGCCAGCAGCTCCCCCCAGGGGCCCAACTCCTACAATGAGCAGTTCTTC
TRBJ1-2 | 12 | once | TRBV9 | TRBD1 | CASRGTVYGYTF | TGTGCCAGCAGAGGGACAGTCTATGGCTACACCTTC
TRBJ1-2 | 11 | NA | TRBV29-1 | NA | CSVPLGKGYTF | TGCAGCGTTCCCCTCGGGAAGGGCTACACCTTC
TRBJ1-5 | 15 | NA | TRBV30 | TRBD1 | CAWSVGPGGNKPQHF | TGTGCCTGGAGCGTCGGACCAGGGGGAAATAAGCCCCAGCATTTT
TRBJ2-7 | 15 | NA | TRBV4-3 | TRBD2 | CASSQGLAGSYEQYF | TGCGCCAGCAGCCAAGGACTAGCGGGGTCCTACGAGCAGTACTTC
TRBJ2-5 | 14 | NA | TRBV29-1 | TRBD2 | CSVVSRGGPETQYF | TGCAGCGTTGTTTCTCGGGGGGGCCCAGAGACCCAGTACTTC
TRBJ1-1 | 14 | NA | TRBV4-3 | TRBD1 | CASSVHQGGTEAFF | TGCGCCAGCAGCGTACATCAGGGGGGAACTGAAGCTTTCTTT
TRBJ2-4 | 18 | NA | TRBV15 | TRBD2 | CATSRVRAGGPAKNIQYF | TGTGCCACCAGCAGAGTTCGAGCGGGGGGCCCGGCCAAAAACATTCAGTACTTC
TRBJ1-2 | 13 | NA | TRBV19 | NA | CASSHGKNYGYTF | TGTGCCAGTAGTCACGGGAAAAACTATGGCTACACCTTC
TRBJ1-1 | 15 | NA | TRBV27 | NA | CASTKWGGMNTEAFF | TGTGCCAGCACCAAATGGGGGGGCATGAACACTGAAGCTTTCTTT
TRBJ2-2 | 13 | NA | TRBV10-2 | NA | CASEQAYTGELFF | TGCGCCAGCGAACAGGCCTACACCGGGGAGCTGTTTTTT
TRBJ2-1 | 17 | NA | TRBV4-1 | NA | CASSQGFLTSSYNEQFF | TGCGCCAGCAGCCAAGGGTTCCTCACGAGCTCCTACAATGAGCAGTTCTTC
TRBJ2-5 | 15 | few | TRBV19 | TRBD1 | CASSARDRAGETQYF | TGTGCCAGTAGTGCCCGGGACAGGGCGGGAGAGACCCAGTACTTC
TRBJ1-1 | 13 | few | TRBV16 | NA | CASSHGVGAEAFF | TGTGCCAGCAGCCACGGGGTAGGCGCTGAAGCTTTCTTT
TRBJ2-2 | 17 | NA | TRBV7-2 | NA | CASSLRRYDLNTGELFF | TGTGCCAGCAGCTTAAGGAGATACGATTTGAACACCGGGGAGCTGTTTTTT
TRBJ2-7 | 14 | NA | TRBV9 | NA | CASSVGSAGYEQYF | TGTGCCAGCAGCGTAGGGTCGGCAGGGTACGAGCAGTACTTC
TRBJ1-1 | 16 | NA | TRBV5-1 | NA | CASNNEDQGFGAEAFF | TGCGCCAGCAATAACGAAGACCAGGGGTTCGGGGCTGAAGCTTTCTTT
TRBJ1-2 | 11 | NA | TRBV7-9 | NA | CASSDPRDYTF | TGTGCCAGCAGCGATCCCCGGGACTACACCTTC
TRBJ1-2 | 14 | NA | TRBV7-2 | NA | CASSLQGRSYGYTF | TGTGCCAGCAGCTTGCAGGGCAGATCCTATGGCTACACCTTC
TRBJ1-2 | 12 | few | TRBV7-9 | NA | CASSLGPNGYTF | TGTGCCAGCAGCTTAGGGCCGAATGGCTACACCTTC
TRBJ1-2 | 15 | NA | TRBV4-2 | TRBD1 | CASSPLVGGLGGYTF | TGTGCCAGCAGCCCCCTGGTAGGGGGCCTAGGAGGCTACACCTTC
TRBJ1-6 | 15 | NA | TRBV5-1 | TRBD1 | CASSLDRGRNSPLHF | TGCGCCAGCAGCTTGGACAGGGGGCGTAATTCACCCCTCCACTTT
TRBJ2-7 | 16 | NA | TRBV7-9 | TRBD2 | CASSEAPGTTIYEQYF | TGTGCCAGCAGCGAGGCTCCCGGGACTACCATCTACGAGCAGTACTTC
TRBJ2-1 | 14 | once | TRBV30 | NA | CAWSVRGDYNEQFF | TGTGCCTGGAGTGTACGCGGAGATTACAATGAGCAGTTCTTC
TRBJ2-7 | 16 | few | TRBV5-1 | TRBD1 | CASSLEVSGGADEQYF | TGCGCCAGCAGCTTGGAGGTTTCAGGGGGCGCGGACGAGCAGTACTTC
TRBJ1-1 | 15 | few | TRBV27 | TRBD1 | CASSPTLGQYTEAFF | TGTGCCAGCAGTCCAACCTTGGGACAGTACACTGAAGCTTTCTTT
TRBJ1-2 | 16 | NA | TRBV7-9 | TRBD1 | CASSLAYRDRADGYTF | TGTGCCAGCAGCTTAGCCTACCGGGACAGGGCAGATGGCTACACCTTC
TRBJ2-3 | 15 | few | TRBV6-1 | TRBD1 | CASSDWTGSTDTQYF | TGTGCCAGCAGCGACTGGACAGGAAGCACAGATACGCAGTATTTT
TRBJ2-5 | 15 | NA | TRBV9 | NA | CASSVIGSGWETQYF | TGTGCCAGCAGCGTGATAGGCAGCGGATGGGAGACCCAGTACTTC
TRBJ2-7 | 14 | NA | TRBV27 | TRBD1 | CASSLGAGGYEQYF | TGTGCCAGCAGTTTAGGGGCAGGGGGCTACGAGCAGTACTTC
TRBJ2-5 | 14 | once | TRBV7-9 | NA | CASRGAGGLETQYF | TGTGCCAGCAGGGGTGCAGGAGGGCTGGAGACCCAGTACTTC
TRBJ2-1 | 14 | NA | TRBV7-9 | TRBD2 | CASSLAGTYNEQFF | TGTGCCAGCAGCCTAGCGGGGACTTACAATGAGCAGTTCTTC
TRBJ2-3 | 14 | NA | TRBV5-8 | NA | CASSFPGYRDTQYF | TGTGCCAGCAGCTTCCCTGGATACAGGGATACGCAGTATTTT
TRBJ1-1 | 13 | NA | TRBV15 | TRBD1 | CATSETGYTEAFF | TGTGCCACCAGCGAGACAGGGTATACTGAAGCTTTCTTT
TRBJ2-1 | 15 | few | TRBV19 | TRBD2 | CASSISGGLADEQFF | TGTGCCAGTAGTATATCAGGCGGACTAGCGGATGAGCAGTTCTTC
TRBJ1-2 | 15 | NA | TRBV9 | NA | CASSGGGATNYGYTF | TGTGCCAGCAGCGGTGGAGGGGCCACTAACTATGGCTACACCTTC
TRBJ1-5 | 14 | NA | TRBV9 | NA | CASSVDPGNQPQHF | TGTGCCAGCAGCGTAGATCCCGGTAATCAGCCCCAGCATTTT
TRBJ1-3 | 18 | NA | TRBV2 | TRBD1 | CASSPRGQGRLQGNTIYF | TGTGCCAGCAGTCCACGGGGACAGGGACGTCTTCAGGGAAACACCATATATTTT
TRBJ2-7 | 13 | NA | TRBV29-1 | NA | CSVEGPGDYEQYF | TGCAGCGTTGAAGGGCCAGGGGACTACGAGCAGTACTTC
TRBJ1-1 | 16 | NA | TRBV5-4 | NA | CASSLERALGGTEAFF | TGTGCCAGCAGCTTGGAACGGGCCCTTGGAGGCACTGAAGCTTTCTTT
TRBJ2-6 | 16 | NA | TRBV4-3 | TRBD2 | CASSLGGGVGANVLTF | TGCGCCAGCAGCCTGGGGGGGGGTGTGGGGGCCAACGTCCTGACTTTC
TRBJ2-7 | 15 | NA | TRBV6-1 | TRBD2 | CASSESSSGGYEQYF | TGTGCCAGCAGTGAATCTAGTAGCGGGGGCTACGAGCAGTACTTC
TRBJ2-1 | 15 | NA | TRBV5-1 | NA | CASSPSWGDHNEQFF | TGCGCCAGCAGTCCATCTTGGGGGGATCACAATGAGCAGTTCTTC
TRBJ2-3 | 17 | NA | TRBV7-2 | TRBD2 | CASSLLGLAGGHDTQYF | TGTGCCAGCAGTCTGCTGGGGCTAGCGGGGGGGCACGATACGCAGTATTTT
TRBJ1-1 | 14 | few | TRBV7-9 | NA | CASSLAQMNTEAFF | TGTGCCAGCAGCTTAGCCCAGATGAACACTGAAGCTTTCTTT
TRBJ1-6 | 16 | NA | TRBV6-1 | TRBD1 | CASSEWWGQNNSPLHF | TGTGCCAGCAGTGAATGGTGGGGACAGAATAATTCACCCCTCCACTTT
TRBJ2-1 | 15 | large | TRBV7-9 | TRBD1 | CASSSGTGVYNEQFF | TGTGCCAGCAGCTCCGGGACAGGGGTCTACAATGAGCAGTTCTTC
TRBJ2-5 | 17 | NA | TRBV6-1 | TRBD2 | CASSEVAGGGGGETQYF | TGTGCCAGCAGTGAGGTAGCGGGGGGGGGCGGAGGAGAGACCCAGTACTTC
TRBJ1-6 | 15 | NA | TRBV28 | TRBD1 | CASRTGSSYNSPLHF | TGTGCCAGCAGGACAGGGAGCTCCTATAATTCACCCCTCCACTTT
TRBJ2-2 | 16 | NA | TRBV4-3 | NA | CASSQDPGVHTGELFF | TGCGCCAGCAGCCAAGACCCCGGGGTGCACACCGGGGAGCTGTTTTTT
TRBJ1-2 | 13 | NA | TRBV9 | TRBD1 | CASSGTGVYGYTF | TGTGCCAGCAGCGGTACAGGGGTCTATGGCTACACCTTC